What follows are 22 T cell receptor beta chains derived from one specimen sequenced in a study of cytomegalovirus exposure and HLA in healthy donors (TCRdb year 2017). The protocol used for the library was the immunoSEQ multiplex PCR assay. The multiplex PCR relied on a mix of 60 forward primers for TCR Vbeta segments and 13 reverse primers for TCR Jbeta segments. TCRdb limited this immuneACCESS table to in-frame rearrangements with V and J called. A share of clones is missing; checked studies link under half to unresolved V genes, and the rest is unexplained. For this sample there are 150,000 to 200,000 clones; more than 60% appear just once. Less than 9.5% of the sample goes to the ten largest clones. Sequencing used PBMCs. The receptors derive from a woman between 35 and 50 years old in good health and CMV-seropositive.

In the case of this clone: Mismatch with germline at one junction end may stem from a read error. The chain links TRBV5-4 to TRBJ1-2, with D tentatively TRBD1 (6 bases). The CDR3 loop spans 15 amino acids. Germline assignment: CDR1 SGHNT and CDR2 YYREEE (reference sequence). The CDR3 bases are TGTGCCAGCACCTTGGGGCAGGGGCTTTCCTATGGCTACACCTTC. It encodes CASTLGQGLSYGYTF. Variable domain in full (rest from reference TRBV5-4 and TRBJ1-2): ETGVTQSPTHLIKTRGQQVTLRCSSQSGHNTVSWYQQALGQGPQFIFQYYREEENGRGNFPPRFSGLQFPNYSSELNVNALELDDSALYLCASTLGQGLSYGYTFGSGTRLTVV.

This clone has only one observation. This sequence joins TRBV7-9 and TRBJ2-5; 7 bases align to TRBD1. The J call may be faulty, since TRBJ2-7 better matches the DNA end. The CDR3 is 18 amino acids. Per the germline V gene, CDR1 is SEHNR and CDR2 is FQNEAQ (reference sequence). The CDR3 protein is CASSLAPLTGLSSYEQYF. The CDR3 coding sequence is TGTGCCAGCAGCTTAGCTCCCCTGACAGGGCTAAGCTCCTACGAGCAGTACTTC.

This chain links TRBV28 with TRBJ2-5; 8 bases match TRBD1. The DNA matches TRBJ2-7 better at its end, which makes the J call doubtful. Per germline, CDR1 MDHEN and CDR2 SYDVKM. The CDR3 spans 14 residues. The CDR3 DNA sequence: TGTGCCAGCAGTTTTTCGACAGGGGTCTACGAGCAGTACTTC. It translates to CASSFSTGVYEQYF.

This clone was detected a few times. The gene calls are TRBV18 and TRBJ2-5, with D possibly TRBD2 on 6 matching bases. Germline CDR1 and CDR2: KGHSH and LQKENI. This CDR3 is built from 15 residues. V lost 0 bases and J lost 11, with 19 bases in between. The CDR3 sequence is CASSPPAGGGTSQYF. In DNA, the CDR3 is TGTGCCAGCTCACCACCGGCCGGGGGAGGTACGTCGCAGTACTTC.

The chain links TRBV11-1 to TRBJ2-5; 9 bases line up with TRBD2. Trimming cost V 7 bases and J 11 bases; bases outside gene matches: 17. The CDR3 totals 15 residues. Germline CDR1 and CDR2: SGHAT and FQDESV (reference sequence). The CDR3 DNA is TGTGCCAGCACGCTTCTAGCGGGACGTCTAGGTGAGCAGTACTTC. Its protein is CASTLLAGRLGEQYF.

The chain uses TRBV9 and TRBJ2-7; D may be TRBD2 (5 bases). Looked up from germline, CDR1 is SGDLS and CDR2 is YYNGEE. Between the trimmed V and J ends, which lost 0 bases and 7 bases, there was a span of 17 bases. The CDR3 is 15 amino acids. CDR3 nucleotides: TGTGCCAGCAGCGTAGACTATGGCGGTTGGAGGGAGCAGTACTTC. It is translated as CASSVDYGGWREQYF.

The V call is TRBV5-4, the J call TRBJ2-7, with 7 bases aligning to TRBD2. The CDR3 contains 13 residues. Losses at the gene ends were 4 bases for V and 2 bases for J; bases not matched to a gene: 3. The germline gives CDR1 SGHNT, CDR2 YYREEE (reference sequence). The CDR3 DNA is TGTGCCAGCAGCCCAGGGACTACCTACGAGCAGTACTTC. It is translated as CASSPGTTYEQYF.

The V and J genes are TRBV4-1 and TRBJ2-2, with D hard to call. V was trimmed by 8 bases and J by 2 bases, leaving 12 bases between them. The CDR3 length is 14 residues. The germline V gene has CDR1 MGHRA and CDR2 YSYEKL. The CDR3 loop is CASQWSLNTGELFF. The CDR3 DNA reads as TGCGCCAGCCAGTGGAGTCTCAACACCGGGGAGCTGTTTTTT.

This chain joins TRBV7-8 and TRBJ2-7; 12 bases align to TRBD2. The CDR3 runs 15 residues. Germline V gene sequence: CDR1 SGHVS, CDR2 FQNEAQ. V dropped 5 bases and J dropped 4; count of bases not matched to a gene: 6. The CDR3 is CASSPGLAGIYEQYF. CDR3 coding DNA: TGTGCCAGCAGCCCAGGACTAGCGGGAATTTACGAGCAGTACTTC.

V is TRBV4-1 and J is TRBJ1-2, with no clear D. Trimming pared 4 bases from V and 4 bases from J, leaving 13 bases between. The V gene's germline CDR1 is MGHRA and CDR2 YSYEKL. This CDR3 has 14 residues. CDR3 residues: CASSPSGLSYGYTF. In nucleotides, the CDR3 is TGCGCCAGCAGCCCCAGTGGACTGTCCTATGGCTACACCTTC.

This clone was counted a single time. The junction departs from germline at one end; a sequencing error may be responsible. V is TRBV11-2 and J is TRBJ2-1, with unresolved D. The CDR3 totals 14 residues. Germline V gene data show CDR1 as SGHAT and CDR2 as FQNNGV. The CDR3 sequence is CASSLDFQYNEQFF. The CDR3, as DNA: TGTGCCAGCAGCTTAGATTTCCAGTACAACGAGCAGTTCTTC.

The chain employs TRBV29-1 and TRBJ1-1, with D unresolved. The CDR3 is 10 amino acids. V dropped 5 bases and J dropped 6 bases, with 7 bases sitting between them. Germline loops: CDR1 SQVTM, CDR2 ANQGSEA. CDR3 bases: TGCAGCGTTCTTTCCCCTGAAGCTTTCTTT. It encodes CSVLSPEAFF.

The V gene is TRBV11-3, the J gene TRBJ2-1; 8 bases are a match to TRBD2. Germline V gene lookup returns CDR1 SGHNT and CDR2 YENEEA. With 6 bases clipped from V and 6 bases from J, the junction kept 4 bases outside the gene matches. This CDR3 has 13 amino acids. The CDR3 protein is CASSPGGSNEQFF. The DNA for the CDR3 is TGTGCCAGCAGTCCGGGAGGGTCCAATGAGCAGTTCTTC.

The chain is built from TRBV19 and TRBJ1-2, with unresolved D. V shed 4 bases and J shed 8 bases, with 20 bases lying between them. The germline CDR1 and CDR2 sequences are LNHDA and SQIVND (reference sequence). CDR3 length equals 15 residues. CDR3 region: CASSRMGGLLGGYTF. The CDR3, as DNA: TGTGCCAGTAGTAGGATGGGAGGACTCCTCGGCGGCTACACCTTC.

This clone was seen once. V usage is TRBV27 and J usage is TRBJ2-7, with TRBD2 identical over 9 bases. The CDR3 totals 14 residues. Germline assignment: CDR1 MNHEY and CDR2 SMNVEV (reference sequence). V shed 4 bases, J shed 6 bases, and the junction held 7 bases outside the gene matches. CDR3 region: CASSSWGGGVEQYF. As DNA, the CDR3 is TGTGCCAGCAGTTCATGGGGCGGGGGGGTCGAGCAGTACTTC.

This clone was seen only a few times. The V gene is TRBV29-1, the J gene TRBJ1-2; no reliable D call. This CDR3 comprises 13 residues. Germline-derived CDR1 and CDR2 are SQVTM and ANQGSEA. Trimming left V 3 bases short and J 2 bases short, with 10 bases between. DNA of the CDR3: TGCAGCGTTGATGGAATGCGGAACTATGGCTACACCTTC. It encodes CSVDGMRNYGYTF.

The genes are TRBV5-5 and TRBJ1-5; TRBD1 matches 7 bases. The CDR3 sequence is 18 residues long. Germline CDR1 reads SGHKS; CDR2 reads YYEKEE (reference sequence). V lost 0 bases, J lost 4 bases, and 13 bases stayed unmatched. This CDR3 is CASSLGLRRDSKNQPQHF. CDR3 DNA: TGTGCCAGCAGCTTGGGGCTCCGTAGGGACAGCAAAAATCAGCCCCAGCATTTT.

The chain uses TRBV10-1 and TRBJ2-7; 9 bases line up with TRBD1. Germline V gene data show CDR1 as WNHNN and CDR2 as SYGVQD (reference sequence). CDR3 size: 12 residues. V gave up 11 bases and J gave up 4 bases; unmatched junction bases: 6. Here the CDR3 DNA reads TGCGCCGGTACAGGGGGCCGGTACGAGCAGTACTTC. Its translation: CAGTGGRYEQYF.

V and J are TRBV28 and TRBJ2-5; 13 nucleotides align to TRBD2. CDR1 and CDR2 (germline): MDHEN, SYDVKM. Losses at the gene ends were 3 bases for V and 2 bases for J; bases not matched to a gene: 0. The CDR3 is 15 residues long. Here the CDR3 DNA reads TGTGCCAGCAGTTTGACTAGCGGGGGGCAAGAGACCCAGTACTTC. This encodes CASSLTSGGQETQYF.

The V gene is TRBV2, the J gene TRBJ2-7, with 12 bases matching TRBD1. This CDR3 has 18 residues. Losses at the gene ends were 5 bases for V and 4 bases for J; bases not matched to a gene: 15. Germline CDR1 and CDR2: SNHLY and FYNNEI. CDR3 protein: CASSLGQGAGDKGYEQYF. DNA of the CDR3: TGTGCCAGCAGTCTGGGACAGGGGGCCGGGGATAAGGGTTACGAGCAGTACTTC.

J is TRBJ2-4 and V is TRBV15; a weak D match, TRBD1 (6 bases). Looked up from germline, CDR1 is LNHNV and CDR2 is YYDKDF (reference sequence). The CDR3 consists of 13 residues. The germline V and J ends were trimmed by 3 bases and 5 bases, with 8 bases remaining between them. In DNA form, the CDR3 reads TGTGCCACCAGCAGGGACAGACAAAACATTCAGTACTTC. It specifies CATSRDRQNIQYF.

V is TRBV9 and J is TRBJ2-1; 10 positions agree with TRBD2. The CDR3 consists of 14 residues. V lost 4 bases to trimming and J lost 9 bases; unmatched junction nucleotides: 7. CDR1 is SGDLS and CDR2 is YYNGEE in the germline V gene. The CDR3 bases are TGTGCCAGCAGCCAAATAGCGGGAGGCATTGAGCAGTTCTTC. Protein: CASSQIAGGIEQFF.